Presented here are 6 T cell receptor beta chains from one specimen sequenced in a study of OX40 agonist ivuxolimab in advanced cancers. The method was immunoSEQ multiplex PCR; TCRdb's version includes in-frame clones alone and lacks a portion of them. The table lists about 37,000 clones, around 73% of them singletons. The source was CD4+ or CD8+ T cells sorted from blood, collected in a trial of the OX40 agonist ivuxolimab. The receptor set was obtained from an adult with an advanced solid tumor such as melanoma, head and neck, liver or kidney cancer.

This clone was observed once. The CDR3 region is CASSFLVGALWKNIQYF. The CDR3 coding sequence is TGTGCCAGCAGTTTTCTAGTGGGGGCGCTCTGGAAAAACATTCAGTACTTC. The rearrangement uses TRBV27 and TRBJ2-4, with a possible D match to TRBD1 (6 bases). The CDR3 contains 17 residues. Trimming left V 3 bases short and J 4 bases short, with 19 bases between. Germline assignment: CDR1 MNHEY and CDR2 SMNVEV (reference sequence).

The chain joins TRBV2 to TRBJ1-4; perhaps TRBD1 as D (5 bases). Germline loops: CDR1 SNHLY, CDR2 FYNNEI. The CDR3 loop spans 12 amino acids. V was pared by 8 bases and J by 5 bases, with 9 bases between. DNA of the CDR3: TGTGCCAGCCTTGAGGGGAATGAAAAACTGTTTTTT. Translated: CASLEGNEKLFF.

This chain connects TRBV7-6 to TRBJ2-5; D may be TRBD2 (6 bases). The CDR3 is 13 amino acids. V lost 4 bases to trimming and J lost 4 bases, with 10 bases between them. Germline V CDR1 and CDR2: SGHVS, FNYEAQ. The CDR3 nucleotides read TGTGCCAGCAGCTCCGGGAGATTAGAGACCCAGTACTTC. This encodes CASSSGRLETQYF.

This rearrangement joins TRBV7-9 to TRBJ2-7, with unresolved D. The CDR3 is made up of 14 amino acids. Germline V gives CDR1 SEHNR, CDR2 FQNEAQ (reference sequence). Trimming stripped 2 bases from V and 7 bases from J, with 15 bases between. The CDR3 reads CASSLLLIGTEQYF. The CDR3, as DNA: TGTGCCAGCAGCTTATTGCTGATTGGAACAGAGCAGTACTTC. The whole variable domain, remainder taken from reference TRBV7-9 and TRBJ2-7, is DTGVSQNPRHKITKRGQNVTFRCDPISEHNRLYWYRQTLGQGPEFLTYFQNEAQLEKSRLLSDRFSAERPKGSFSTLEIQRTEQGDSAMYLCASSLLLIGTEQYFGPGTRLTVT.

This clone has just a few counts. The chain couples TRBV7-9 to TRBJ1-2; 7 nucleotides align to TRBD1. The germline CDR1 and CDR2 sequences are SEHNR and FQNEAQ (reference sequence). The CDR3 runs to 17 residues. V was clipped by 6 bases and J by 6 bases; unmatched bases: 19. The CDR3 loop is CASRRGQTETSTHGYTF. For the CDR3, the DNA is TGTGCCAGCAGGCGGGGACAGACCGAAACCTCTACGCATGGCTACACCTTC.

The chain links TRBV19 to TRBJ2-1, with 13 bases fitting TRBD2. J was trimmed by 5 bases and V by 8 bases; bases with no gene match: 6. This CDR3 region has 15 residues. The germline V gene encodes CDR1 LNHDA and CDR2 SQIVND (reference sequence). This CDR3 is CASRPLAGGDNEQFF. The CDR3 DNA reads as TGTGCCAGTCGCCCACTAGCGGGGGGGGACAATGAGCAGTTCTTC.